This T cell receptor (beta chain) was sequenced in a study of monozygotic twins with inflammatory bowel disease. cDNA encoding TCRalpha and TCRbeta underwent two nested PCRs of approximately 17 and 9 cycles, each of which was followed by bead purification. TCRdb reprocessed the 5' RACE reads, with one entry per CDR3 protein and no DNA. This sample lists approximately 85,000 distinct CDR3 sequences; its ten largest clones have around 7%. In the case of this clonotype: Its antigen is not known.

Regarding the study as a whole: Whereas healthy co-twins had higher TCRbeta diversity (inverse Simpson), IBD patients had lower diversity. For repertoire similarity, concordant twins did not differ from discordant twins, possibly because power was limited.

The CDR3 is made up of 13 amino acids. The germline V gene encodes CDR1 LNHDA and CDR2 SQIVND (reference sequence). The source material was blood. This TCR derives from a human donor with ulcerative colitis or Crohn's disease, or a healthy co-twin of an affected twin (not recorded which). The chain is built from TRBV19 and TRBJ2-5; TCRdb indicates TRBD2, and absent DNA this call remains unverified. The CDR3 loop reads CASRLGSGETQYF. Full variable domain (remainder filled in from reference TRBV19 and TRBJ2-5): DGGITQSPKYLFRKEGQNVTLSCEQNLNHDAMYWYRQDPGQGLRLIYYSQIVNDFQKGDIAEGYSVSREKKESFPLTVTSAQKNPTAFYLCASRLGSGETQYFGPGTRLLVL.